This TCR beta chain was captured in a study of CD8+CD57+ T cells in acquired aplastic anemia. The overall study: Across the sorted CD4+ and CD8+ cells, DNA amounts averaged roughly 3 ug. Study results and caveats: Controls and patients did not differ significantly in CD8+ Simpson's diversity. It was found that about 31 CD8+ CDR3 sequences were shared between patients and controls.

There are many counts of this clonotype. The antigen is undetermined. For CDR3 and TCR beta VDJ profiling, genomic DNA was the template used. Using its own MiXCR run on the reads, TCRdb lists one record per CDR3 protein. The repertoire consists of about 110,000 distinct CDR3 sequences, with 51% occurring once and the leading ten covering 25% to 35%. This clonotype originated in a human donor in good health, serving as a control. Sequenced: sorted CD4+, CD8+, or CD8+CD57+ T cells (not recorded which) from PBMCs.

CDR3 nucleotide sequence: TGCAGCGTTAGGTCCGGGACCTACGAGCAGTACTTC. Protein product: CSVRSGTYEQYF. V and J are TRBV29-1 and TRBJ2-7; D is perhaps TRBD2 (5 bases). This CDR3 is 12 amino acids long. Germline CDR1 reads SQVTM; CDR2 reads ANQGSEA. The ends were cut back, 5 bases at V and 2 bases at J, with 10 bases in the middle.